The 18 T cell receptor beta chains below were found in one sample sequenced in a study of cytomegalovirus exposure and HLA in healthy donors. The study ran its PCR with 60 Vbeta and 13 Jbeta primers. The data were produced by immunoSEQ multiplex PCR, yet TCRdb's version contains in-frame clones alone and is incomplete. The sample records around 120,000 clones, around 73% being singletons. Sequenced input: PBMCs. The source is a human donor in good health.

The chain links TRBV7-2 to TRBJ1-5, with TRBD1 matching 10 bases. The CDR3 runs to 15 residues. V was clipped by 4 bases and J by 7 bases; unmatched bases: 7. Germline loops: CDR1 SGHTA, CDR2 FQGNSA. The CDR3 sequence: CASSSTGGVRQPQHF. In DNA form, the CDR3 reads TGTGCCAGCAGCTCGACAGGGGGCGTAAGGCAGCCCCAGCATTTT.

The V call is TRBV19, the J call TRBJ2-3; 7 bases are a match to TRBD1. J gave up 8 bases and V 7 bases, and 15 bases lay outside the gene matches. The CDR3 sequence is 15 residues long. Germline values: CDR1 LNHDA, CDR2 SQIVND (reference sequence). CDR3 sequence: CASNNRGLIRGTQYF. Here the CDR3 DNA reads TGTGCCAGTAACAACAGGGGTTTAATCCGGGGTACGCAGTATTTT.

The rearrangement joins TRBV5-4 to TRBJ2-5, with 16 bases identical to TRBD2. The DNA matches TRBJ2-7 better at its end, which makes the J call doubtful. The CDR3 extends over 17 amino acids. Germline CDR1 and CDR2: SGHNT and YYREEE (reference sequence). The CDR3 here is CASSWAGTSGGVYEQYF. The CDR3 bases are TGTGCCAGCAGCTGGGCCGGGACTAGCGGGGGGGTTTACGAGCAGTACTTC.

The chain couples TRBV6-1 to TRBJ1-2; D unresolved. This CDR3 has 13 residues. Trimming pared 2 bases from V and 3 bases from J, leaving 7 bases between. In germline, CDR1 is MNHNS, CDR2 SASEGT. CDR3 nucleotide sequence: TGTGCCAGCAGTGAAAATACAGACTATGGCTACACCTTC. Translation: CASSENTDYGYTF.

This clone was seen only a few times. The chain employs TRBV6-1 and TRBJ1-1; 11 nucleotides agree with TRBD1. The CDR3 totals 17 residues. The germline V gene has CDR1 MNHNS and CDR2 SASEGT. Losses at the gene ends were 1 base for V and 5 bases for J; bases not matched to a gene: 9. DNA of the CDR3: TGTGCCAGCAGTGAAGTTTCCATTGGGACAGGGGGGACTGAAGCTTTCTTT. It specifies CASSEVSIGTGGTEAFF.

The chain is built from TRBV19 and TRBJ2-1; perhaps TRBD2 as D (5 bases). CDR1 and CDR2 (germline): LNHDA, SQIVND (reference sequence). The germline V and J ends were trimmed by 2 bases and 3 bases, with 14 bases remaining between them. The CDR3 totals 16 residues. CDR3: CASSISTSGSYNEQFF. As DNA, the CDR3 is TGTGCCAGTAGTATAAGTACGAGCGGCAGCTACAATGAGCAGTTCTTC.

The chain couples TRBV7-2 to TRBJ2-7; the match to TRBD1 covers 7 bases. Germline CDR1 reads SGHTA; CDR2 reads FQGNSA. The CDR3 extends over 13 amino acids. After removal of 5 bases from V and 3 bases from J, the junction contained 4 bases not matched to a gene. This chain's CDR3 is CASSQGQYYEQYF. The CDR3 DNA follows: TGTGCCAGCAGCCAGGGACAGTACTACGAGCAGTACTTC.

The rearrangement uses TRBV15 and TRBJ1-5; 7 bases fit TRBD1. CDR1 is LNHNV and CDR2 is YYDKDF in the germline V gene (reference sequence). Germline trimming cut 1 base from V and 5 bases from J; bases unmatched to any gene: 2. This CDR3 comprises 14 residues. CDR3 loop: CATSRGDSHQPQHF. CDR3 coding DNA: TGTGCCACCAGCAGAGGGGACAGCCATCAGCCCCAGCATTTT. The full variable domain, in which reference TRBV15 and TRBJ1-5 provide the parts outside the CDR3, is DAMVIQNPRYQVTQFGKPVTLSCSQTLNHNVMYWYQQKSSQAPKLLFHYYDKDFNNEADTPDNFQSRRPNTSFCFLDIRSPGLGDTAMYLCATSRGDSHQPQHFGDGTRLSIL.

The CDR3 loop reads CASTRQGGGNTIYF. CDR3 bases: TGTGCCAGCACCCGACAGGGTGGTGGAAACACCATATATTTT. This chain connects TRBV6-5 to TRBJ1-3; 7 bases map to TRBD1. This CDR3 region has 14 residues. The germline V gene has CDR1 MNHEY and CDR2 SVGAGI. Trimming at V came to 7 bases and at J to 3 bases, leaving 6 bases not matched to a gene.

The rearrangement uses TRBV15 and TRBJ2-3; 8 bases are a match to TRBD1. J was trimmed by 4 bases and V by 5 bases; bases with no gene match: 11. CDR1 LNHNV and CDR2 YYDKDF come from the germline V gene (reference sequence). The length of the CDR3 is 16 residues. CDR3 nucleotide sequence: TGTGCCACCAGCGTTTTTTCAGGGGGCGTCGCAGATACGCAGTATTTT. This translates into CATSVFSGGVADTQYF.

This clone was seen a handful of times. This chain connects TRBV9 to TRBJ1-3; maybe TRBD1 (5 bases). Trimming cost V 0 bases and J 7 bases, with 17 bases left between them. Germline CDR1 and CDR2: SGDLS and YYNGEE. The CDR3 consists of 16 residues. CDR3 bases: TGTGCCAGCAGCGTAGAGGCACGGACAATGGGGAACACCATATATTTT. Protein product: CASSVEARTMGNTIYF.

This clone was observed a handful of times. The gene calls are TRBV27 and TRBJ2-3, with TRBD1 matching 8 bases. Germline V lookup: CDR1 MNHEY, CDR2 SMNVEV (reference sequence). The CDR3 consists of 15 residues. After removal of 2 bases from V and 3 bases from J, the junction contained 4 bases not matched to a gene. CDR3: CASSLGQGTTDTQYF. For the CDR3, the DNA is TGTGCCAGCAGTTTAGGACAGGGAACGACAGATACGCAGTATTTT.

This clone was found a few times. This sequence joins TRBV7-2 and TRBJ1-6; 8 bases line up with TRBD1. The V gene's germline CDR1 is SGHTA and CDR2 FQGNSA. The V segment lost 4 bases and the J segment 3 bases; nucleotides outside the gene matches: 2. There are 15 residues in the CDR3. The CDR3: CASSSGQGYNSPLHF. CDR3 nucleotide sequence: TGTGCCAGCAGCTCCGGACAGGGCTATAATTCACCCCTCCACTTT.

This clone showed up just a few times. An end of the junction differs from the germline gene, which may be a read error. The chain couples TRBV5-4 to TRBJ1-1, with a weak D call TRBD1 (6 bases). Germline CDR1 reads SGHNT; CDR2 reads YYREEE (reference sequence). The CDR3 is 15 amino acids. CDR3 DNA: TGTCCCAGCAGCCCGTGGGGGCCGCAGAACACTGAAGCTTTCTTT. Translation gives CPSSPWGPQNTEAFF.

The chain links TRBV7-9 to TRBJ1-1; 8 bases match TRBD1. With 6 bases clipped from V and 6 bases from J, the junction kept 18 bases outside the gene matches. The CDR3 sequence is 17 residues long. Looked up from germline, CDR1 is SEHNR and CDR2 is FQNEAQ (reference sequence). This CDR3 is CASRGTVQGALGAEAFF. Here the CDR3 DNA reads TGTGCCAGCAGAGGTACGGTCCAGGGGGCCCTTGGGGCTGAAGCTTTCTTT.

The chain has TRBV30 and TRBJ1-2; TRBD1 might be the D (5 bases). The CDR3 covers 14 residues. V lost 5 bases to trimming and J lost 4 bases, with 17 bases between them. The V gene's germline CDR1 is GTSNPN and CDR2 SVGIG (reference sequence). CDR3 sequence: CAWDWQGGTYGYTF. CDR3 sequence (DNA): TGTGCCTGGGACTGGCAGGGCGGCACCTATGGCTACACCTTC.

The genes are TRBV4-2 and TRBJ1-1; D might be TRBD1 (5 bases). The CDR3 covers 15 residues. V gave up 1 base and J gave up 5 bases, with 14 bases separating them. CDR1 is LGHNA, CDR2 YNFKEQ, per germline. The CDR3 DNA reads as TGTGCCAGCAGCCAAGCTACCCGGGGGGGGACTGAAGCTTTCTTT. Translating gives CASSQATRGGTEAFF.

V usage is TRBV6-6 and J usage is TRBJ2-7; the match to TRBD1 covers 11 bases. In germline, CDR1 is MNHNY, CDR2 SVGAGI (reference sequence). With V trimmed by 6 bases and J by 2 bases, 6 bases remained unmatched. The length of the CDR3 is 15 residues. This CDR3 reads CASRLGQGVAYEQYF. The CDR3 DNA reads TGTGCCAGCAGACTGGGACAGGGGGTCGCCTACGAGCAGTACTTC.